This TCR beta chain was profiled in a study of CD8 T cells in ankylosing spondylitis (dated by TCRdb to 2016 to 2017). With regard to the full study: The study set out to find disease-linked TCR variants by profiling T cell receptor beta repertoires in ankylosing spondylitis patients and healthy donors. The whole study cohort included some 100 healthy donors and about two dozen ankylosing spondylitis patients. Peripheral blood samples were taken, and synovial fluid was additionally collected from ankylosing spondylitis patients. Results and caveats for the whole study, not just this receptor: According to the report, matched synovial fluid samples from ankylosing spondylitis patients were significantly enriched for the disease-linked clones. A CD8+ phenotype was shown by the disease-linked clones, which were found at relatively low frequencies in peripheral blood. Blood from ankylosing spondylitis patients appeared to be characterized by a TCR beta motif composed of under 10 highly homologous amino acid variants. Some motif variants had previously been reported in the synovial fluid and blood of reactive arthritis patients, which suggests shared mechanisms of disease initiation.

Trimming leaves V shorter by 3 bases and J shorter by 8 bases, with the junction holding 7 bases beyond the gene matches. The CDR3 numbers 14 residues from cysteine through phenylalanine. Only the CDR3 portion is preserved as DNA: 42 bases, with reading frame beginning at the first base. Per the germline V gene, SGDLS is the CDR1 and YYNGEE is the CDR2. The instrument given in TCRdb is Illumina HiSeq 2500. TCR beta libraries were prepared by quantitative 5'-RACE with molecular barcodes. Per the authors' processing: A new computational method, built on a probabilistic model of VDJ rearrangement, was used to identify disease-linked TCR variants. Through fastp at Q25 and MiXCR, TCRdb rebuilt clones from the public reads, retaining in-frame beta chains. Rows matching on CDR3 protein sequence are summarized as one entry with the most common DNA and genes. It is TCRdb's table, rather than the study itself, that gives the V and J calls and clone size. The sample includes under 850,000 distinct CDR3 sequences, with under 20% observed a single time. The ten largest clonotypes hold about a fifth of the sample.

This clonotype has just a few counts. The specificity of this receptor is unknown. Base qualities are not at hand, and no much larger clone is one base apart. This TCR was sampled from a male donor with ankylosing spondylitis. Source material: blood, either unsorted or a sorted T cell fraction (not recorded which). The chain was built from TRBV9 and TRBJ2-1, and 8 junction bases match TRBD1. The sequence in DNA is TGTGCCAGCAGCGCGGGGACAGGTCCCTATGAGCAGTTCTTC. It is translated as CASSAGTGPYEQFF.